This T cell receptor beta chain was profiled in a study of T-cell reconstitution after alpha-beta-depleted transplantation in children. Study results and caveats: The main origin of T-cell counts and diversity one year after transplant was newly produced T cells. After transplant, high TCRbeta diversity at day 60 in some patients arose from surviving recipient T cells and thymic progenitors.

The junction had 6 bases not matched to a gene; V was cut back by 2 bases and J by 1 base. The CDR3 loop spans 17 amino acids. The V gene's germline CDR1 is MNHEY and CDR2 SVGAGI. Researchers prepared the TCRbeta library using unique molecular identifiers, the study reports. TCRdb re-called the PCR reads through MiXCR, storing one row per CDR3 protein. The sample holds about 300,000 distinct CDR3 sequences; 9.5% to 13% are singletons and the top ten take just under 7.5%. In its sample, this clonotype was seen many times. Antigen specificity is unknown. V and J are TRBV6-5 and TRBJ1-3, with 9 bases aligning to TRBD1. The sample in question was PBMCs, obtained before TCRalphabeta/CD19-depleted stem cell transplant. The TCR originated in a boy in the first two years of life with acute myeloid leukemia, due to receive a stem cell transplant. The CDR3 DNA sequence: TGTGCCAGCAGTTACGGTGGACAGGGGAAGTCTGGAAACACCATATATTTT. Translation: CASSYGGQGKSGNTIYF.